This T cell receptor beta chain was captured in a study of T cell clonotyping in hematopoietic cell transplantation. TCRdb keeps only in-frame clones here, not all; method: immunoSEQ multiplex PCR. The sample has under 5,500 clones, about a quarter seen once. CDR1 GTSNPN and CDR2 SVGIG come from the germline V gene (reference sequence). Trimming shortened V by 1 base and J by 7 bases, and 14 bases separated the two germline ends. The CDR3 contains 14 residues. The sample consisted of peripheral blood mononuclear cells, taken 180 days after allogeneic stem cell transplant. The chain employs TRBV30 and TRBJ1-5; D is undetermined. The sequence was obtained from a male patient aged 40-50 years who had an allogeneic stem cell transplant from an unrelated donor, so the T cells may come from the graft donor. Some clones in this sample may be carry-over from other donors' samples. CDR3 loop: CAWSEGRGSQPQHF. In nucleotides, the CDR3 is TGTGCCTGGAGTGAGGGCCGGGGTTCCCAGCCCCAGCATTTT.